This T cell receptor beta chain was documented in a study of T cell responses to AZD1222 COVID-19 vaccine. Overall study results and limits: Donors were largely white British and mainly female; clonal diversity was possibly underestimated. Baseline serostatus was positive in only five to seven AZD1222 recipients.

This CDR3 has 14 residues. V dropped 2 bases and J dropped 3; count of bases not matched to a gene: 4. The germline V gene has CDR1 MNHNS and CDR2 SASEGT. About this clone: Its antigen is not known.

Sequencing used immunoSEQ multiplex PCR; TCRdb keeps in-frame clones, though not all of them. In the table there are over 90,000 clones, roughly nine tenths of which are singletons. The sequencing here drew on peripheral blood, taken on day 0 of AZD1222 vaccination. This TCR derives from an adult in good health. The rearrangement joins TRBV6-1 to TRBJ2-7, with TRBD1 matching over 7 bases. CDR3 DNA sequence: TGTGCCAGCAGTGAAACCGGACAGGTCTACGAGCAGTACTTC. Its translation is CASSETGQVYEQYF.